The present entry profiles one T cell receptor (beta chain) with its context. Its antigen is not identified. This entry is derived from a study of cytomegalovirus exposure and HLA in healthy donors. Broader study findings: The study listed under 200 cytomegalovirus-associated TCR beta chains. When presence/absence was analysed, sequencing depth was taken to be roughly uniform across donors. Upon later analysis, TCR association rates were observed to vary by HLA locus, being highest for DRB1 and lowest for HLA-C.

Germline values: CDR1 SGHTA, CDR2 FQGNSA. This CDR3 comprises 16 residues. V trimming: 2 bases; J trimming: 2 bases; junction bases outside the gene matches: 5. The PCR ran on 60 Vbeta and 13 Jbeta primers. In the authors' workflow: The count from a later analysis was 70 million to 85 million unique TCR beta chains, approximately 9.9 million of them shared. Using immunoSEQ multiplex PCR, the repertoire was profiled, and TCRdb retains in-frame clones only, with some absent. V, J and clone size derive from that table, while D and trimming were established from the DNA sequence. The sample has approximately 150,000 clones; around four fifths are singletons.

Sequenced input: PBMCs. This chain joins TRBV7-2 and TRBJ1-5; 8 bases agree with TRBD1. The clonotype originates from a woman aged 45-65 years in good health and CMV-seronegative. This CDR3 reads CASSLNRGGGNQPQHF. CDR3 sequence (DNA): TGTGCCAGCAGCTTAAACAGGGGGGGAGGCAATCAGCCCCAGCATTTT.